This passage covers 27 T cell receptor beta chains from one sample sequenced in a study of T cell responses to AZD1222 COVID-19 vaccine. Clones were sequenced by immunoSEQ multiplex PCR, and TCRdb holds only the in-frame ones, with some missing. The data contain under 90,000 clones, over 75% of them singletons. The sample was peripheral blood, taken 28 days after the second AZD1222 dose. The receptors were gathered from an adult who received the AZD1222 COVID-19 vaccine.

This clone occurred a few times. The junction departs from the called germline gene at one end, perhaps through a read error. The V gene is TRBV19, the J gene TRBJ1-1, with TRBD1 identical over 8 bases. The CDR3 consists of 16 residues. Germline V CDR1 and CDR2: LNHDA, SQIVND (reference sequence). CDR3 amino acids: CASSIDPGQENAEAFF. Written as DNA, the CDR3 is TGTGCCAGTAGTATAGATCCGGGACAGGAGAACGCTGAAGCTTTCTTT.

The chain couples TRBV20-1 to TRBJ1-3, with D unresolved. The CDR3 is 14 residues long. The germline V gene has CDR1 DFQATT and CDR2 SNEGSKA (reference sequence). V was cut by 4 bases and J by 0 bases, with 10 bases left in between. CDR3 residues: CSATDGGSGNTIYF. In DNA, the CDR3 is TGCAGTGCTACTGACGGTGGCTCTGGAAACACCATATATTTT.

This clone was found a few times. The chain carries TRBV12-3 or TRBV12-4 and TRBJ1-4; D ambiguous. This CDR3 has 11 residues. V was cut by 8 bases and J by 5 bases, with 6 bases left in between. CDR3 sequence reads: CASGLNEKLFF. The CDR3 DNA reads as TGTGCCAGCGGACTGAATGAAAAACTGTTTTTT.

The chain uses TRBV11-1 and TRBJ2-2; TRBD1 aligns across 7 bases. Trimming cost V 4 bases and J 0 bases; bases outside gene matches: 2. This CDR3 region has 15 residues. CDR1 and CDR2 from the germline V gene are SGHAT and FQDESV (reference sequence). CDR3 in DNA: TGTGCCAGCAGCTCGGGACAGTCGAACACCGGGGAGCTGTTTTTT. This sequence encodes CASSSGQSNTGELFF.

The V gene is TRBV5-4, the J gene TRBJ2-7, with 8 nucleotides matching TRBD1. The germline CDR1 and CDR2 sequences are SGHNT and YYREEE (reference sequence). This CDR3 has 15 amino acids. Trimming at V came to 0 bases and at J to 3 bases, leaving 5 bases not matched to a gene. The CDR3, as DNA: TGTGCCAGCAGCTTGGCCGGACAGGGTATCTACGAGCAGTACTTC. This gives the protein CASSLAGQGIYEQYF. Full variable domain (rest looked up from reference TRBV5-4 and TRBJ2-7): ETGVTQSPTHLIKTRGQQVTLRCSSQSGHNTVSWYQQALGQGPQFIFQYYREEENGRGNFPPRFSGLQFPNYSSELNVNALELDDSALYLCASSLAGQGIYEQYFGPGTRLTVT.

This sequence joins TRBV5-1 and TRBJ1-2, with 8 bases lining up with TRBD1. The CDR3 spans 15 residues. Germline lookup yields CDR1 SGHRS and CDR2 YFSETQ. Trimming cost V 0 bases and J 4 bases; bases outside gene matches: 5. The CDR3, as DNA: TGCGCCAGCAGCTTGGGACAGGGGATCCTCTATGGCTACACCTTC. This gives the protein CASSLGQGILYGYTF.

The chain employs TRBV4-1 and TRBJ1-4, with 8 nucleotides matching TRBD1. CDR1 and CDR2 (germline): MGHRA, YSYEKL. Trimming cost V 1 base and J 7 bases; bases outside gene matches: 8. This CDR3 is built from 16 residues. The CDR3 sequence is CASSQASGTGPEKLFF. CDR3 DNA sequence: TGCGCCAGCAGCCAAGCTTCCGGGACAGGCCCTGAAAAACTGTTTTTT.

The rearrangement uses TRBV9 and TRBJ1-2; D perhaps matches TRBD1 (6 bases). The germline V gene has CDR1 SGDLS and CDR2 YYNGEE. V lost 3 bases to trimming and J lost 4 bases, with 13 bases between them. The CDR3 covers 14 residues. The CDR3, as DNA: TGTGCCAGCAGCGGTGGACAGCGCCTCTATGGCTACACCTTC. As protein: CASSGGQRLYGYTF.

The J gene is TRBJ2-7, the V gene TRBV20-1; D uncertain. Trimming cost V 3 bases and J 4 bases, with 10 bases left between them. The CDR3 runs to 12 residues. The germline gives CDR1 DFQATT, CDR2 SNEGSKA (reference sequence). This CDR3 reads CSASVDSYEQYF. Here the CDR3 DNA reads TGCAGTGCTAGTGTTGATTCGTACGAGCAGTACTTC.

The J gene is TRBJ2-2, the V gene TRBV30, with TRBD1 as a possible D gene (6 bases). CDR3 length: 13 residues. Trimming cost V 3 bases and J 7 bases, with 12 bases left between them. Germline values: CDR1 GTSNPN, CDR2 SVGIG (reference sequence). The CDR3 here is CAWSGTGIGELFF. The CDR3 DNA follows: TGTGCCTGGAGCGGAACAGGGATCGGGGAGCTGTTTTTT.

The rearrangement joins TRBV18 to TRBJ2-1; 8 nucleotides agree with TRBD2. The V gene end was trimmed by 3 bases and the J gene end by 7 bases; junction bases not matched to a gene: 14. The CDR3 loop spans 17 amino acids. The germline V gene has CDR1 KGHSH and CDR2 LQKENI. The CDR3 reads CASSPSIRGGWGNEQFF. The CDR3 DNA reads TGTGCCAGCTCACCCTCGATACGCGGGGGGTGGGGGAATGAGCAGTTCTTC.

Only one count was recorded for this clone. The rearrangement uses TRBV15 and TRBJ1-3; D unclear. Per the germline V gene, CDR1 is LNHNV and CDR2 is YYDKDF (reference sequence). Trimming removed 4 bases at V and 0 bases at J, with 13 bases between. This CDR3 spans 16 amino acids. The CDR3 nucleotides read TGTGCCACCAGCAACACTCGGGCGGGCTCTGGAAACACCATATATTTT. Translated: CATSNTRAGSGNTIYF. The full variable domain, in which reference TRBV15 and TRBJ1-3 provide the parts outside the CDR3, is DAMVIQNPRYQVTQFGKPVTLSCSQTLNHNVMYWYQQKSSQAPKLLFHYYDKDFNNEADTPDNFQSRRPNTSFCFLDIRSPGLGDTAMYLCATSNTRAGSGNTIYFGEGSWLTVV.

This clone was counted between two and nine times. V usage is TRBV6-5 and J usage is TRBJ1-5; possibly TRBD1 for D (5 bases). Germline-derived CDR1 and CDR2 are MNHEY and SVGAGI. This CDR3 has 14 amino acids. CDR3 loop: CASGQYARGQPQHF. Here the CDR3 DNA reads TGTGCTTCTGGACAATATGCTCGCGGTCAGCCCCAGCATTTT.

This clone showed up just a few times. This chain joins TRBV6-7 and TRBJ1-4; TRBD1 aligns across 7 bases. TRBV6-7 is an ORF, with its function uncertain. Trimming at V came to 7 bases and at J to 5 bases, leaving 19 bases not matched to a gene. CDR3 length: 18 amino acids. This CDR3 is CASMGGRTGNHLNEKLFF. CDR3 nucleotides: TGTGCCAGCATGGGAGGGAGGACAGGCAATCATTTGAATGAAAAACTGTTTTTT.

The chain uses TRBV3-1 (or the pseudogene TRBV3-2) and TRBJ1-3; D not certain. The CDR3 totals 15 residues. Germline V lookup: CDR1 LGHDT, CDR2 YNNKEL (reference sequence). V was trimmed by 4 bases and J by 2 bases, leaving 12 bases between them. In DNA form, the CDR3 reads TGTGCCAGCAGCCTGACCGCGGAGGCTGGAAACACCATATATTTT. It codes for CASSLTAEAGNTIYF.

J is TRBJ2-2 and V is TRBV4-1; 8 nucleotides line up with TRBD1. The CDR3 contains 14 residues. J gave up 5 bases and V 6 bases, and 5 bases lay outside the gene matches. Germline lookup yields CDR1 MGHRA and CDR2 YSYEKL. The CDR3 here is CASRPGQGTGELFF. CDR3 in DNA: TGCGCCAGCAGACCTGGACAGGGTACCGGGGAGCTGTTTTTT.

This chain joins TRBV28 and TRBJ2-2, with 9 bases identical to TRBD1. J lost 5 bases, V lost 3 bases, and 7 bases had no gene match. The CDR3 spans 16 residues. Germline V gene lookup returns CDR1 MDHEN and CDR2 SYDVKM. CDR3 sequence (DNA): TGTGCCAGCAGTTTCAACAGGGGGCAGGGGACCGGGGAGCTGTTTTTT. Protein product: CASSFNRGQGTGELFF.

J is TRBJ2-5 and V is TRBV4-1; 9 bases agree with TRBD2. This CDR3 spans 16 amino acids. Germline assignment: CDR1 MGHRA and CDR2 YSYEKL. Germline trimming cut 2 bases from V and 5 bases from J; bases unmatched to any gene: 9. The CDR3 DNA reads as TGCGCCAGCAGCCAATTCTTGCGGGGGGGCTTGGAGACCCAGTACTTC. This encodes CASSQFLRGGLETQYF.

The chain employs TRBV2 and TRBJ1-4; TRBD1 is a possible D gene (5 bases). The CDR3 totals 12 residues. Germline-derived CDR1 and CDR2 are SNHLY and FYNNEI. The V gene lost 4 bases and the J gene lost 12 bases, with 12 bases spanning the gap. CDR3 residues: CASSVGAPQLFF. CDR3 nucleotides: TGTGCCAGCAGTGTCGGGGCCCCTCAACTGTTTTTT. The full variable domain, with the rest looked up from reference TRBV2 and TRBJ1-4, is EPEVTQTPSHQVTQMGQEVILRCVPISNHLYFYWYRQILGQKVEFLVSFYNNEISEKSEIFDDQFSVERPDGSNFTLKIRSTKLEDSAMYFCASSVGAPQLFFGSGTQLSVL.

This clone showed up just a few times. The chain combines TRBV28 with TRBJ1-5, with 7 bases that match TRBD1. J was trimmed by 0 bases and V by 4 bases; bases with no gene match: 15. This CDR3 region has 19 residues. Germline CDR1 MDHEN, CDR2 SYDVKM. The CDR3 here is CASSYIRTGTDYSNQPQHF. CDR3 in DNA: TGTGCCAGCAGTTATATAAGGACAGGAACCGACTATAGCAATCAGCCCCAGCATTTT.

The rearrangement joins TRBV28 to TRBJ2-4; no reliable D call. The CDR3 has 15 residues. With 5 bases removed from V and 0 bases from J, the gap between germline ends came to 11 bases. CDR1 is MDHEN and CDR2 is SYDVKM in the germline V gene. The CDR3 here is CASSGSRAAKNIQYF. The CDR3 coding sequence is TGTGCCAGCAGTGGGTCTCGGGCAGCCAAAAACATTCAGTACTTC.

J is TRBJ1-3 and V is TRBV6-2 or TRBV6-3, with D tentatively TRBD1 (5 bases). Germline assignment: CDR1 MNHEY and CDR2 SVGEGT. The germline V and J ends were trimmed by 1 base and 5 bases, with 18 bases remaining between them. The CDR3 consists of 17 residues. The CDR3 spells CASSYYQAQGKRNTIYF. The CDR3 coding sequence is TGTGCCAGCAGTTACTATCAAGCCCAGGGAAAGAGAAACACCATATATTTT.

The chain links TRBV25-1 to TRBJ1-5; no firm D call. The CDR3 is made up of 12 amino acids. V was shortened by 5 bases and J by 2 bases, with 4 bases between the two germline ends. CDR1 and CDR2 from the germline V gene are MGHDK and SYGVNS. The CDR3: CASSIGNQPQHF. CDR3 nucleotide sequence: TGTGCCAGCAGTATAGGCAATCAGCCCCAGCATTTT.

DNA of the CDR3: TGTGCCAGCAGCCTGACGGGGGTCTTTGACGAGCAGTACTTC. Amino acids: CASSLTGVFDEQYF. The genes are TRBV2 and TRBJ2-7, with a weak D call TRBD2 (6 bases). This CDR3 has 14 amino acids. Germline V lookup: CDR1 SNHLY, CDR2 FYNNEI. Trimming took off 6 bases at V and 5 bases at J, with 17 bases between the two ends.

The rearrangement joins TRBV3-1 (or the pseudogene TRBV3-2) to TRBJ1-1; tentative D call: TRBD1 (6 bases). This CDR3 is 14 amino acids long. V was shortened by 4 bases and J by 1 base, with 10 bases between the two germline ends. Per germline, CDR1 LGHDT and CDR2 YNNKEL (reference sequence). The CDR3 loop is CASSRQDRNTEAFF. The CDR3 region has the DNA TGTGCCAGCAGCCGACAGGACAGGAACACTGAAGCTTTCTTT.

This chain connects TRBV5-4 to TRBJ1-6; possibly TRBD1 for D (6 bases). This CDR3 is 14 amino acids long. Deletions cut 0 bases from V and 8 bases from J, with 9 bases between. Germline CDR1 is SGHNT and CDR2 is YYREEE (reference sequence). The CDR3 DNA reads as TGTGCCAGCAGCTTGGACAGGGTTTATTCACCCCTCCACTTT. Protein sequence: CASSLDRVYSPLHF. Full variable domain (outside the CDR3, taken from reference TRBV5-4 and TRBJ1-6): ETGVTQSPTHLIKTRGQQVTLRCSSQSGHNTVSWYQQALGQGPQFIFQYYREEENGRGNFPPRFSGLQFPNYSSELNVNALELDDSALYLCASSLDRVYSPLHFGNGTRLTVT.

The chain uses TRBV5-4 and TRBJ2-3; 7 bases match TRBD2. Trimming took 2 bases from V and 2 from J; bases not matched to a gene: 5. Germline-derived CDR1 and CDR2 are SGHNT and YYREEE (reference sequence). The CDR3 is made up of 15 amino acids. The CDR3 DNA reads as TGTGCCAGCAGCTTAACCGGGACTATCACAGATACGCAGTATTTT. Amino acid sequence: CASSLTGTITDTQYF.